This T cell receptor (beta chain) was found in a study of response to subunit inactivated influenza vaccine. General study results and limits: Authors suggested each seasonal influenza vaccination recruits few new T cells.

This clonotype has a handful of counts. As yet, its antigen is unknown. MiXCR, run by TCRdb on the RT-PCR reads, gives a single entry per CDR3 protein. The data contain 300,000 to 350,000 distinct CDR3 sequences, 20% to 25% of them singletons. The CDR3 has 16 residues. Germline V gene lookup returns CDR1 SEHNR and CDR2 FQNEAQ (reference sequence). Trimming pared 5 bases from V and 5 bases from J, leaving 21 bases between. The TCR comes from a man aged 50-75 years who received an inactivated influenza vaccine. The starting material was PBMCs from blood, obtained 21 months after vaccination. This chain uses TRBV7-9 with TRBJ2-5; D is possibly TRBD1 (6 bases). The CDR3: CASSTNREQSWETQYF. CDR3 DNA: TGTGCCAGCAGCACCAACAGGGAGCAGAGTTGGGAGACCCAGTACTTC.